Following are 30 T cell receptor beta chains from one sample sequenced in a study of CD8 T cells in Susac syndrome. RNA, at 0.5 to 1 ug, was reverse transcribed with random hexamers. A single record per CDR3 protein comes from TCRdb applying MiXCR to the immunoSEQ multiplex PCR reads. Among tens of thousands of distinct CDR3 sequences listed, approximately 96% were seen once. Sequencing used CD4+ T cells from PBMCs. The source is a human donor with multiple sclerosis.

V usage is TRBV19 and J usage is TRBJ1-1; the D gene is possibly TRBD1 (6 bases). Germline assignment: CDR1 LNHDA and CDR2 SQIVND (reference sequence). V gave up 5 bases and J gave up 3 bases, with 19 bases separating them. This CDR3 region has 16 residues. Written as DNA, the CDR3 is TGTGCCAGTAGTTCAAACAGGGCGGTCGGGGACACTGAAGCTTTCTTT. This encodes CASSSNRAVGDTEAFF. Filled out from reference TRBV19 and TRBJ1-1, the complete variable domain reads DGGITQSPKYLFRKEGQNVTLSCEQNLNHDAMYWYRQDPGQGLRLIYYSQIVNDFQKGDIAEGYSVSREKKESFPLTVTSAQKNPTAFYLCASSSNRAVGDTEAFFGQGTRLTVV.

V is TRBV12-3 or TRBV12-4 and J is TRBJ2-5, with D tentatively TRBD1 or TRBD2 (6 bases each). This CDR3 region has 12 residues. Trimming shortened V by 11 bases and J by 1 base, and 11 bases separated the two germline ends. CDR3 loop: CASRGRQETQYF. The DNA of the CDR3 is TGTGCCTCCCGGGGGCGCCAAGAGACCCAGTACTTC.

The chain recombines TRBV6-1 with TRBJ2-7; D may be TRBD1 (6 bases). Germline assignment: CDR1 MNHNS and CDR2 SASEGT. The ends were cut back, 6 bases at V and 2 bases at J, with 20 bases in the middle. The CDR3 is 16 residues long. The CDR3 sequence is CASRMGAQGYAYEQYF. In DNA, the CDR3 is TGTGCCAGCAGAATGGGCGCGCAGGGGTACGCCTACGAGCAGTACTTC.

This chain links TRBV20-1 with TRBJ1-1; D call uncertain. V was shortened by 0 bases and J by 1 base, with 12 bases between the two germline ends. The CDR3 covers 15 residues. CDR1 DFQATT and CDR2 SNEGSKA come from the germline V gene (reference sequence). This chain's CDR3 is CSARDLRRWNTEAFF. CDR3 bases: TGCAGTGCTAGAGATTTAAGACGGTGGAACACTGAAGCTTTCTTT.

In DNA form, the CDR3 reads TGTGCCAGCCAATCGACCGGGGGCCAAGAGACCCAGTACTTC. Its protein is CASQSTGGQETQYF. This chain connects TRBV27 to TRBJ2-5; D perhaps matches TRBD2 (6 bases). This CDR3 has 14 residues. Trimming removed 8 bases from V and 1 base from J, with 14 bases in between. Germline lookup yields CDR1 MNHEY and CDR2 SMNVEV (reference sequence).

This rearrangement joins TRBV20-1 to TRBJ2-1; 9 positions agree with TRBD2. This CDR3 has 16 residues. The germline CDR1 and CDR2 sequences are DFQATT and SNEGSKA (reference sequence). The junction had 6 bases not matched to a gene; V was cut back by 3 bases and J by 0 bases. The CDR3 DNA follows: TGCAGTGCTAGGATCCCTAGCGGGGCCTCCTACAATGAGCAGTTCTTC. Its protein product is CSARIPSGASYNEQFF.

This chain connects TRBV12-3 or TRBV12-4 to TRBJ1-5; 9 bases agree with TRBD1. The CDR3 length is 17 residues. J was trimmed by 5 bases and V by 3 bases; bases with no gene match: 11. The CDR3 bases are TGTGCCAGCAGTTTGGGAACAGGGGGCTCAACCCATCAGCCCCAGCATTTT. Translation: CASSLGTGGSTHQPQHF.

This clonotype showed up just once. CDR3 DNA: TGTGCCAGCAGTTACGACTCCTACGAGCAGTACTTC. This encodes CASSYDSYEQYF. The rearrangement joins TRBV6-6 to TRBJ2-7; no clear D gene. The V and J ends lost 2 bases and 0 bases respectively, with 2 bases between them. This CDR3 comprises 12 residues. CDR1 is MNHNY and CDR2 is SVGAGI in the germline V gene (reference sequence).

The rearrangement uses TRBV20-1 and TRBJ2-3; D is unclear. The CDR3 contains 12 residues. CDR1 and CDR2 (germline): DFQATT, SNEGSKA (reference sequence). The V end lost 4 bases, the J end lost 0 bases, and 5 bases lay between the germline ends. CDR3 DNA sequence: TGCAGTGCTACTATGAGCACAGATACGCAGTATTTT. It specifies CSATMSTDTQYF.

The CDR3 spells CASSSGSAGGTEAFF. The CDR3 DNA sequence: TGTGCCAGCAGTTCCGGCTCTGCAGGGGGGACTGAAGCTTTCTTT. J is TRBJ1-1 and V is TRBV6-5; 7 positions match TRBD1. V dropped 4 bases and J dropped 5; count of bases not matched to a gene: 10. Looked up from germline, CDR1 is MNHEY and CDR2 is SVGAGI. The CDR3 consists of 15 residues.

The gene calls are TRBV3-1 and TRBJ2-7, with TRBD1 matching 9 bases. After removal of 3 bases from V and 4 bases from J, the junction contained 4 bases not matched to a gene. The length of the CDR3 is 14 residues. The germline CDR1 and CDR2 sequences are LGHDT and YNNKEL (reference sequence). Here the CDR3 reads CASSQTGGRYEQYF. CDR3 DNA: TGTGCCAGCAGCCAGACAGGGGGACGGTACGAGCAGTACTTC.

The rearrangement joins TRBV6-1 to TRBJ1-5, with D possibly matching TRBD1 (6 bases). Trimming took off 3 bases at V and 14 bases at J, with 17 bases between the two ends. Germline CDR1 is MNHNS and CDR2 is SASEGT. The CDR3 is 13 residues long. The CDR3 is CASSEGRGFTEHF. CDR3 bases: TGTGCCAGCAGTGAGGGGAGGGGGTTTACCGAGCATTTT.

CDR3 DNA sequence: TGTGCCAGCAGCATCCGATTCCGGACTAGCGGGGCCGCCTACGAGCAGTACTTC. This sequence encodes CASSIRFRTSGAAYEQYF. V usage is TRBV13 and J usage is TRBJ2-7, with TRBD2 matching over 12 bases. Germline assignment: CDR1 PRHDT and CDR2 FYEKMQ (reference sequence). J was trimmed by 2 bases and V by 5 bases; bases with no gene match: 13. The CDR3 loop spans 18 amino acids. Filled out from reference TRBV13 and TRBJ2-7, the complete variable domain reads AAGVIQSPRHLIKEKRETATLKCYPIPRHDTVYWYQQGPGQDPQFLISFYEKMQSDKGSIPDRFSAQQFSDYHSELNMSSLELGDSALYFCASSIRFRTSGAAYEQYFGPGTRLTVT.

The gene calls are TRBV20-1 and TRBJ2-5; 12 bases map to TRBD2. The CDR3 has 18 residues. With 2 bases clipped from V and 2 bases from J, the junction kept 12 bases outside the gene matches. Germline values: CDR1 DFQATT, CDR2 SNEGSKA (reference sequence). The CDR3 sequence: CSARPGLAGHLFQETQYF. The CDR3 bases are TGCAGTGCTAGACCGGGACTAGCGGGCCATCTCTTTCAAGAGACCCAGTACTTC.

This clonotype is a singleton in its sample. This chain joins TRBV14 and TRBJ1-1; tentative D call: TRBD1 (5 bases). The CDR3 is 11 amino acids. Germline values: CDR1 SGHDN, CDR2 FVKESK. V was cut by 5 bases and J by 8 bases, with 9 bases left in between. The DNA of the CDR3 is TGTGCCAGCAGCTTTGGGGGAGAAGCTTTCTTT. Translating it yields CASSFGGEAFF.

CDR3 sequence (DNA): TGTGCCAGCAGCTTAGCGTCCAGGGGGGAGACCCAGTACTTC. Its protein product is CASSLASRGETQYF. The chain is built from TRBV7-2 and TRBJ2-5; 7 bases agree with TRBD1. CDR3 length: 14 amino acids. The germline gives CDR1 SGHTA, CDR2 FQGNSA. With 0 bases clipped from V and 5 bases from J, the junction kept 3 bases outside the gene matches.

The chain is built from TRBV30 and TRBJ2-2; D is undetermined. V lost 0 bases, J lost 1 base, and 9 bases lay in between. CDR1 is GTSNPN, CDR2 SVGIG, per germline (reference sequence). The CDR3 is made up of 15 amino acids. DNA of the CDR3: TGTGCCTGGAGTGTCGGGTTCCAGAACACCGGGGAGCTGTTTTTT. Its protein product is CAWSVGFQNTGELFF.

The genes are TRBV30 and TRBJ1-4; D not resolved. There are 14 residues in the CDR3. V dropped 3 bases and J dropped 5 bases, with 13 bases sitting between them. Germline-derived CDR1 and CDR2 are GTSNPN and SVGIG (reference sequence). CDR3 loop: CAWRLKGLNEKLFF. The CDR3 DNA reads TGTGCCTGGAGGTTGAAGGGCCTAAATGAAAAACTGTTTTTT.

The chain joins TRBV29-1 to TRBJ2-5; 10 bases agree with TRBD2. Germline V CDR1 and CDR2: SQVTM, ANQGSEA. V shed 5 bases and J 1 base; nucleotides not matched to a gene: 4. The CDR3 runs 14 residues. CDR3 in amino acids: CSVSSGGAQETQYF. The CDR3 region has the DNA TGCAGCGTTTCCAGCGGGGGGGCCCAAGAGACCCAGTACTTC. The whole variable domain, filled in from reference TRBV29-1 and TRBJ2-5, reads SAVISQKPSRDICQRGTSLTIQCQVDSQVTMMFWYRQQPGQSLTLIATANQGSEATYESGFVIDKFPISRPNLTFSTLTVSNMSPEDSSIYLCSVSSGGAQETQYFGPGTRLLVL.

This chain uses TRBV29-1 with TRBJ1-2; a weak D match, TRBD1 (5 bases). Trimming shortened V by 3 bases and J by 2 bases, and 7 bases separated the two germline ends. The CDR3 is made up of 12 amino acids. Germline-derived CDR1 and CDR2 are SQVTM and ANQGSEA. The CDR3 DNA reads as TGCAGCGTTGACAGGGCAAACTATGGCTACACCTTC. Its translation: CSVDRANYGYTF.

The chain is built from TRBV9 and TRBJ1-6; 7 bases are shared with TRBD1. The V segment lost 4 bases and the J segment 7 bases; nucleotides outside the gene matches: 8. This CDR3 is built from 15 residues. The germline gives CDR1 SGDLS, CDR2 YYNGEE. The CDR3 region has the DNA TGTGCCAGCAGCTATGCGGGACAGAGGAATTCACCCCTCCACTTT. Amino acid sequence: CASSYAGQRNSPLHF. Together with reference TRBV9 and TRBJ1-6, the CDR3 gives the full variable domain: DSGVTQTPKHLITATGQRVTLRCSPRSGDLSVYWYQQSLDQGLQFLIQYYNGEERAKGNILERFSAQQFPDLHSELNLSSLELGDSALYFCASSYAGQRNSPLHFGNGTRLTVT.

This chain joins TRBV20-1 and TRBJ2-5; 8 nucleotides agree with TRBD2. V was pared by 5 bases and J by 4 bases, with 9 bases of the junction left unmatched. The CDR3 spans 14 residues. Germline values: CDR1 DFQATT, CDR2 SNEGSKA (reference sequence). The CDR3 coding sequence is TGCAGTGCTCCCCCCCCCGCGGGAGGAGAGACCCAGTACTTC. Encoded protein: CSAPPPAGGETQYF.

The gene calls are TRBV30 and TRBJ2-7; no reliable D call. The CDR3 is made up of 15 amino acids. Trimming took 3 bases from V and 0 from J, leaving 15 bases between them. Germline values: CDR1 GTSNPN, CDR2 SVGIG (reference sequence). The CDR3 nucleotides are TGTGCCTGGAGCCCTTTGCAGGTGTACTCCTACGAGCAGTACTTC. It specifies CAWSPLQVYSYEQYF. The full variable domain, its missing parts supplied by reference TRBV30 and TRBJ2-7, is SQTIHQWPATLVQPVGSPLSLECTVEGTSNPNLYWYRQAAGRGLQLLFYSVGIGQISSEVPQNLSASRPQDRQFILSSKKLLLSDSGFYLCAWSPLQVYSYEQYFGPGTRLTVT.

This chain joins TRBV4-3 and TRBJ1-1; 11 positions agree with TRBD1. Germline loops: CDR1 LGHNA, CDR2 YSLEER. This CDR3 region has 15 residues. The V segment lost 4 bases and the J segment 5 bases; nucleotides outside the gene matches: 6. The CDR3 spells CASSREGQGGTEAFF. In nucleotides, the CDR3 is TGCGCCAGCAGCCGCGAGGGACAGGGGGGAACTGAAGCTTTCTTT.

The chain couples TRBV7-9 to TRBJ2-6, with 7 bases aligning to TRBD1. Germline CDR1 reads SEHNR; CDR2 reads FQNEAQ (reference sequence). The CDR3 has 17 amino acids. With V trimmed by 5 bases and J by 0 bases, 7 bases remained unmatched. The chain's CDR3 is CASSPIWDSSGANVLTF. The CDR3 region has the DNA TGTGCCAGCAGCCCGATCTGGGACAGCTCTGGGGCCAACGTCCTGACTTTC. Drawing the rest from reference TRBV7-9 and TRBJ2-6, the complete variable domain is DTGVSQNPRHKITKRGQNVTFRCDPISEHNRLYWYRQTLGQGPEFLTYFQNEAQLEKSRLLSDRFSAERPKGSFSTLEIQRTEQGDSAMYLCASSPIWDSSGANVLTFGAGSRLTVL.

This clonotype was seen just once. The chain combines TRBV2 with TRBJ2-7; the D is unclear. Germline lookup yields CDR1 SNHLY and CDR2 FYNNEI. This CDR3 has 13 residues. V was shortened by 7 bases and J by 3 bases, with 13 bases between the two germline ends. This chain's CDR3 is CASTLGYFYEQYF. DNA of the CDR3: TGTGCCAGCACATTAGGCTACTTCTACGAGCAGTACTTC.

The chain combines TRBV4-2 with TRBJ2-3; D assignment may be TRBD1 or TRBD2 (5 bases each). The CDR3 is 12 amino acids. V gave up 4 bases and J gave up 7 bases, with 9 bases separating them. From germline, CDR1 is LGHNA and CDR2 YNFKEQ. DNA for the CDR3: TGTGCCAGCAGCCGAGGGGCGTATACGCAGTATTTT. Protein: CASSRGAYTQYF.

The gene calls are TRBV6-2 or TRBV6-3 and TRBJ2-2; 8 nucleotides agree with TRBD1. The germline gives CDR1 MNHEY, CDR2 SVGEGT. J was trimmed by 6 bases and V by 4 bases; bases with no gene match: 4. CDR3 length equals 14 residues. CDR3 residues: CASSSRGRSGELFF. The CDR3, as DNA: TGTGCCAGCAGTTCCAGGGGGCGTTCCGGGGAGCTGTTTTTT.

The chain carries TRBV29-1 and TRBJ2-1; perhaps TRBD1 as D (6 bases). This CDR3 comprises 16 residues. Germline V gene sequence: CDR1 SQVTM, CDR2 ANQGSEA. The V end lost 6 bases, the J end lost 0 bases, and 18 bases lay between the germline ends. CDR3: CSVSPDRSSSYNEQFF. CDR3 nucleotide sequence: TGCAGCGTCTCTCCTGACAGGTCCAGCTCCTACAATGAGCAGTTCTTC.

This chain joins TRBV5-1 and TRBJ2-3; possible D gene TRBD1, 5 bases. The V gene's germline CDR1 is SGHRS and CDR2 YFSETQ. Trimming cost V 2 bases and J 0 bases, with 7 bases left between them. CDR3 size: 14 residues. DNA of the CDR3: TGCGCCAGCAGCTTACAGGATAGCACAGATACGCAGTATTTT. It translates to CASSLQDSTDTQYF.